This passage covers 5 T cell receptor beta chains from one sample sequenced in a study of blood T cell repertoires in COVID-19. The repertoire was sequenced with immunoSEQ multiplex PCR; TCRdb's copy has only in-frame clones and lacks some. The sample yields more than 150,000 clones, 70% to 90% seen once. The sample taken for sequencing was peripheral blood. The source is a woman aged 70-85 years with acute or convalescent COVID-19.

The chain recombines TRBV29-1 with TRBJ2-2; TRBD1 matches 7 bases. The CDR3 loop spans 15 amino acids. Trimming cost V 1 base and J 4 bases; bases outside gene matches: 6. Germline-derived CDR1 and CDR2 are SQVTM and ANQGSEA. CDR3 residues: CSVEGQGRGTGELFF. The CDR3 bases are TGCAGCGTTGAAGGACAGGGACGGGGCACCGGGGAGCTGTTTTTT.

This clone was recorded only once. V and J are TRBV6-1 and TRBJ1-5; the D is unclear. The V end was cut by 1 base, the J end by 7 bases, with 11 bases between. CDR3 size: 14 residues. Germline loops: CDR1 MNHNS, CDR2 SASEGT. CDR3 in amino acids: CASSEGEFLQPQHF. DNA of the CDR3: TGTGCCAGCAGTGAAGGCGAGTTTCTCCAGCCCCAGCATTTT.

This clone appeared once. CDR3 sequence (DNA): TGTGCCAGCAGAATGGACAGGGGATTCGGCTCACCCCTCCACTTT. Translated: CASRMDRGFGSPLHF. J is TRBJ1-6 and V is TRBV2, with 9 bases fitting TRBD1. The CDR3 extends over 15 amino acids. V lost 6 bases and J lost 10; bases outside the gene matches: 10. Germline CDR1 and CDR2: SNHLY and FYNNEI.

The chain joins TRBV18 to TRBJ2-5; possibly TRBD1 for D (5 bases). There are 14 residues in the CDR3. Trimming took off 1 base at V and 1 base at J, with 7 bases between the two ends. Germline CDR1 reads KGHSH; CDR2 reads LQKENI. Here the CDR3 reads CASSPRQGQETQYF. CDR3 nucleotide sequence: TGTGCCAGCTCACCACGGCAGGGCCAAGAGACCCAGTACTTC.

The chain uses TRBV24-1 and TRBJ1-5, with D possibly TRBD1 on 6 matching bases. The CDR3 has 14 residues. Trimming took 10 bases from V and 4 from J, leaving 16 bases between them. Germline values: CDR1 KGHDR, CDR2 SFDVKD. DNA of the CDR3: TGTGCCACTGGGCTCACAGGGTCAAATCAGCCCCAGCATTTT. Residues: CATGLTGSNQPQHF.